This passage covers 28 T cell receptor beta chains from one sample sequenced in a study of shared clonotypes between healthy human individuals. Using immunoSEQ multiplex PCR, the repertoire was profiled, and TCRdb retains in-frame clones only, with some absent. The repertoire holds more than 850,000 clones, with 75% to 85% as singletons. The source material was memory CD4+ T cells from PBMCs. Subset specified: CD45RA-negative fraction. Source of these receptors: a young man in good health. Some clones in this sample may be carry-over from other donors' samples.

This CDR3 is CASRLGQGSQETQYF. The CDR3 nucleotides are TGTGCCAGCAGGCTAGGACAGGGGAGCCAAGAGACCCAGTACTTC. The chain is built from TRBV6-5 and TRBJ2-5; 9 bases are shared with TRBD1. V shed 6 bases, J shed 1 base, and the junction held 6 bases outside the gene matches. This CDR3 spans 15 amino acids. CDR1 and CDR2 from the germline V gene are MNHEY and SVGAGI.

This clone was seen a few times. V is TRBV28 and J is TRBJ2-1; 7 bases match TRBD2. V gave up 7 bases and J gave up 9 bases; unmatched junction bases: 9. Germline-derived CDR1 and CDR2 are MDHEN and SYDVKM. The CDR3 consists of 13 residues. CDR3 in DNA: TGTGCCAGCAACGGGTGGGAGGGCACTGAGCAGTTCTTC. Amino acids: CASNGWEGTEQFF.

The V gene is TRBV18, the J gene TRBJ2-1; TRBD1 aligns across 8 bases. The trim removed 3 bases at V and 5 bases at J, leaving 6 bases unmatched. The germline V gene encodes CDR1 KGHSH and CDR2 LQKENI. There are 15 residues in the CDR3. CDR3 region: CASSPTGAVNNEQFF. The CDR3 region has the DNA TGTGCCAGCTCACCGACAGGGGCAGTAAACAATGAGCAGTTCTTC.

The chain is built from TRBV7-6 and TRBJ2-5; 9 bases are shared with TRBD1. In germline, CDR1 is SGHVS, CDR2 FNYEAQ. The trim removed 4 bases at V and 5 bases at J, leaving 8 bases unmatched. The CDR3 extends over 15 amino acids. CDR3 in DNA: TGTGCCAGCAGCTCGATACAGGGGGCTTGGGAGACCCAGTACTTC. Amino acids: CASSSIQGAWETQYF.

The chain joins TRBV5-1 to TRBJ2-7; possible D gene TRBD1, 6 bases. CDR3 length: 17 residues. V shed 3 bases and J shed 1 base, with 20 bases lying between them. Germline CDR1 is SGHRS and CDR2 is YFSETQ. The CDR3 DNA reads as TGCGCCAGCAGCTATAAGACCCGGACAGCCTCTTCCTACGAGCAGTACTTC. It yields the protein CASSYKTRTASSYEQYF.

This clone was detected only a few times. The rearrangement links TRBV6-5 to TRBJ2-7; 10 positions agree with TRBD2. The germline gives CDR1 MNHEY, CDR2 SVGAGI. V lost 2 bases and J lost 1; bases outside the gene matches: 5. The CDR3 loop spans 16 amino acids. Written as DNA, the CDR3 is TGTGCCAGCAGTTACCAACTAGCGGGGCATTCCTACGAGCAGTACTTC. Translated, it gives CASSYQLAGHSYEQYF.

The table lists this clone with a few counts. V usage is TRBV21-1 and J usage is TRBJ2-7. TRBV21-1 is designated a pseudogene. The CDR3 runs 14 residues. The CDR3 protein is CASRCVPPVDEQYF. DNA of the CDR3: TGTGCCAGCAGGTGCGTACCTCCAGTCGACGAGCAGTACTTC.

A note on this clone: With a much larger clone just one base away, this may be a read error. The chain employs TRBV7-2 and TRBJ2-2; D unclear. CDR1 is SGHTA, CDR2 FQGNSA, per germline. Trimming shortened V by 2 bases and J by 7 bases, and 5 bases separated the two germline ends. This CDR3 is built from 12 residues. The CDR3 sequence is CASSLRSGELFF. CDR3 sequence (DNA): TGTGCCAGCAGCTTAAGGAGCGGGGAGCTGTTTTTT.

The chain couples TRBV5-1 to TRBJ1-1; D is uncertain. V shed 0 bases and J shed 5 bases, with 11 bases lying between them. The CDR3 sequence is 14 residues long. From germline, CDR1 is SGHRS and CDR2 YFSETQ. DNA for the CDR3: TGCGCCAGCAGCTTGGTGAGGGAGGCTACTGAAGCTTTCTTT. Translation: CASSLVREATEAFF.

A note on this clone: A read error may explain this, as a much larger clone is one base away. This chain uses TRBV6-5 with TRBJ2-4; 8 nucleotides match TRBD1. V was pared by 0 bases and J by 5 bases, with 0 bases of the junction left unmatched. Germline CDR1 is MNHEY and CDR2 is SVGAGI. This CDR3 has 14 amino acids. The CDR3 nucleotides read TGTGCCAGCAGTTACTCGACAGGGGAAAACATTCAGTACTTC. Its protein product is CASSYSTGENIQYF.

In DNA form, the CDR3 reads TGCAGCGTTGAAGGGGCGTGGGGCTACACCTTC. Protein product: CSVEGAWGYTF. The rearrangement joins TRBV29-1 to TRBJ1-2, with no clear D. V lost 1 base, J lost 8 bases, and 8 bases lay in between. The CDR3 runs 11 residues. Germline assignment: CDR1 SQVTM and CDR2 ANQGSEA.

V usage is TRBV5-1 and J usage is TRBJ2-5; 7 bases match TRBD2. J lost 5 bases, V lost 3 bases, and 7 bases had no gene match. Germline V lookup: CDR1 SGHRS, CDR2 YFSETQ. The CDR3 extends over 14 amino acids. Here the CDR3 reads CASSSRGSGETQYF. The CDR3 region has the DNA TGCGCCAGCAGCTCCCGGGGTAGCGGGGAGACCCAGTACTTC.

The gene calls are TRBV19 and TRBJ1-2, with D unresolved. Trimming took off 5 bases at V and 6 bases at J, with 19 bases between the two ends. Germline V gene data show CDR1 as LNHDA and CDR2 as SQIVND (reference sequence). The CDR3 covers 15 residues. The CDR3 reads CASSAYRNDKNGYTF. The CDR3 nucleotides read TGTGCCAGTAGTGCGTACCGGAATGATAAGAATGGCTACACCTTC.

V usage is TRBV30 and J usage is TRBJ1-3; no clear D. The CDR3 is 14 amino acids. Per the germline V gene, CDR1 is GTSNPN and CDR2 is SVGIG (reference sequence). V lost 2 bases and J lost 0, with 8 bases in between. In nucleotides, the CDR3 is TGTGCCTGGAGTAGGCCGAGCTCTGGAAACACCATATATTTT. It yields the protein CAWSRPSSGNTIYF.

V gene TRBV5-1 combines with J gene TRBJ2-7; TRBD1 matches 9 bases. Per germline, CDR1 SGHRS and CDR2 YFSETQ. The CDR3 runs 14 residues. V shed 6 bases and J 4 bases; nucleotides not matched to a gene: 8. The CDR3 nucleotides are TGCGCCAGCACCCCCCGACAGGGGGTGTACGAGCAGTACTTC. Residues: CASTPRQGVYEQYF.

The chain recombines TRBV7-9 with TRBJ2-5; 7 bases fit TRBD2. Germline V gene lookup returns CDR1 SEHNR and CDR2 FQNEAQ (reference sequence). The length of the CDR3 is 15 residues. V gave up 2 bases and J gave up 2 bases; unmatched junction bases: 5. The CDR3 loop reads CASSLLLADQETQYF. The CDR3 DNA is TGTGCCAGCAGCTTACTTCTAGCGGATCAAGAGACCCAGTACTTC.

This clone was observed a single time. The genes are TRBV7-3 and TRBJ2-2, with D possibly matching TRBD2 (5 bases). This CDR3 has 14 residues. V was cut by 5 bases and J by 4 bases, with 11 bases left in between. The V gene's germline CDR1 is SGHTA and CDR2 FQGTGA. CDR3 coding DNA: TGTGCCAGCAGCCCACCGGGGAGCACCGGGGAGCTGTTTTTT. It translates to CASSPPGSTGELFF.

The gene calls are TRBV9 and TRBJ2-5; perhaps TRBD2 as D (5 bases). This CDR3 has 13 amino acids. Trimming pared 4 bases from V and 5 bases from J, leaving 12 bases between. Germline assignment: CDR1 SGDLS and CDR2 YYNGEE. The CDR3 sequence is CASSTAVSETQYF. The CDR3 DNA follows: TGTGCCAGCAGCACAGCGGTCTCGGAGACCCAGTACTTC.

CDR3 DNA sequence: TGTGCCAGCAGCCTCGAGGGGAGAAGTGGCTACACCTTC. Its protein product is CASSLEGRSGYTF. V is TRBV27 and J is TRBJ1-2; the D gene is possibly TRBD1 (5 bases). This CDR3 spans 13 amino acids. Trimming removed 6 bases at V and 7 bases at J, with 15 bases between. CDR1 is MNHEY and CDR2 is SMNVEV in the germline V gene (reference sequence).

The rearrangement uses TRBV28 and TRBJ1-1; D unclear. The CDR3 has 15 residues. Trimming took off 8 bases at V and 2 bases at J, with 18 bases between the two ends. Germline-derived CDR1 and CDR2 are MDHEN and SYDVKM. This CDR3 is CASRRLGSPNTEAFF. CDR3 DNA sequence: TGTGCCAGCCGAAGACTGGGGAGCCCCAACACTGAAGCTTTCTTT.

The rearrangement links TRBV13 to TRBJ2-2, with 7 positions matching TRBD2. The germline V gene encodes CDR1 PRHDT and CDR2 FYEKMQ (reference sequence). V was pared by 3 bases and J by 5 bases, with 15 bases of the junction left unmatched. CDR3 size: 18 residues. CDR3 protein: CASSFGVREAGWTGELFF. DNA of the CDR3: TGTGCCAGCAGCTTTGGTGTTCGGGAGGCGGGGTGGACCGGGGAGCTGTTTTTT.

Turning to this clone: The sample has other DNA sequences that encode this CDR3 too. CDR3: CASSLGTSGSNEQFF. CDR3 bases: TGCGCCAGCAGCTTGGGAACTAGCGGGAGTAATGAGCAGTTCTTC. The V and J genes are TRBV5-1 and TRBJ2-1; 11 bases are shared with TRBD2. The ends lost 0 bases at V and 7 bases at J; junction bases unmatched: 3. The CDR3 is made up of 15 amino acids. Per germline, CDR1 SGHRS and CDR2 YFSETQ.

J is TRBJ2-6 and V is TRBV13; D remains ambiguous. Germline values: CDR1 PRHDT, CDR2 FYEKMQ (reference sequence). The CDR3 has 15 amino acids. V was cut by 5 bases and J by 0 bases, with 8 bases left in between. CDR3 coding DNA: TGTGCCAGCAGCAACCCCAGCTCTGGGGCCAACGTCCTGACTTTC. Amino acids: CASSNPSSGANVLTF.

This chain links TRBV5-4 with TRBJ2-5; 10 positions match TRBD1. V lost 4 bases and J lost 1; bases outside the gene matches: 4. The CDR3 length is 15 residues. Germline V CDR1 and CDR2: SGHNT, YYREEE (reference sequence). This CDR3 is CASSRDRGSQETQYF. CDR3 coding DNA: TGTGCCAGCAGCCGGGACAGGGGTTCCCAAGAGACCCAGTACTTC.

A word on this clone: The identical CDR3 is also encoded by other nucleotide sequences in the sample. V and J are TRBV5-1 and TRBJ2-1; D gene unclear. V was shortened by 0 bases and J by 6 bases, with 4 bases between the two germline ends. This CDR3 spans 12 amino acids. Germline loops: CDR1 SGHRS, CDR2 YFSETQ. The CDR3 DNA reads TGCGCCAGCAGCTTGGAAGCCAATGAGCAGTTCTTC. Its translation: CASSLEANEQFF.

For this clone: This specimen includes other DNA sequences encoding the same CDR3. The chain employs TRBV7-2 and TRBJ2-5; TRBD1 agrees at 7 bases. CDR3 length equals 13 residues. Trimming at V came to 1 base and at J to 4 bases, leaving 0 bases not matched to a gene. CDR1 and CDR2 (germline): SGHTA, FQGNSA. This CDR3 reads CASSLDRGETQYF. Written as DNA, the CDR3 is TGTGCCAGCAGCTTAGACAGGGGAGAGACCCAGTACTTC.

This chain joins TRBV4-2 and TRBJ1-4, with TRBD1 as a possible D gene (5 bases). The CDR3 contains 15 residues. V lost 3 bases to trimming and J lost 11 bases, with 19 bases between them. The germline CDR1 and CDR2 sequences are LGHNA and YNFKEQ. The DNA of the CDR3 is TGTGCCAGCAGCCATAGAGGGACGGTCGAAGGCAAACTGTTTTTT. This codes for CASSHRGTVEGKLFF.

This chain links TRBV7-9 with TRBJ2-6; 7 nucleotides agree with TRBD1. V lost 6 bases to trimming and J lost 0 bases; unmatched junction nucleotides: 14. Germline CDR1 and CDR2: SEHNR and FQNEAQ (reference sequence). CDR3 size: 19 residues. CDR3 nucleotide sequence: TGTGCCAGCAGTCCGGGACCCGGGACAGAGATCTCTGGGGCCAACGTCCTGACTTTC. This codes for CASSPGPGTEISGANVLTF.